The sequence of this T cell receptor (beta chain) was determined in a study of blood T cell repertoires in COVID-19 (dated by TCRdb to about 2020). Concerning the study at large: Collaborator samples came from the United States, Italy and Spain and covered acute and convalescent phases of COVID-19. A freely available public database, intended as a resource for researchers studying the immune response to SARS-CoV-2, is where the repertoires were released. The material from the prospective study consisted of cDNA or gDNA derived from T cells, B-cell-depleted T cells, or PBMCs. HLA class I and class II types, where available, came from metadata supplied by the sample provider rather than from assay-based typing. Deeply sampled blood TCRbeta repertoires from subjects exposed to, actively infected with, or recovered from COVID-19 were included in the dataset. Sample metadata almost always included a de-identified subject ID, COVID-19 status, age in years and sex. The samples were drawn from two sources: the first 160 participants of the ongoing ImmuneRACE study, and 1,254 subjects contributed by 6 global collaborators.

The collaborating institutions used their own protocols to collect whole blood in K2EDTA tubes. For TCRbeta analysis, collaborators shipped samples as frozen whole blood, isolated PBMCs, or DNA extracted from either of those sample types. Remarks on this clone: Its antigen remains undetermined. No much larger clonotype is one base removed from it; base qualities were not supplied.

TCRbeta CDR3 regions were amplified from genomic DNA using the immunoSEQ Assay, a bias-controlled multiplex PCR. On the authors' methods: The number of nucleated cells in each sample was estimated by amplification of reference gene primers within the assay. Sequence reads were collapsed and filtered to measure the absolute abundance of every unique TCRbeta CDR3 rearrangement. Productive Simpson clonality was computed per sample as the square root of Simpson's diversity index over productive rearrangements. Entries here come from immuneACCESS through TCRdb and include only in-frame sequences with V and J called. Some clones fail to appear in such tables; in the studies checked, an unresolved V gene covers under half of the shortfall, and the cause of the remainder is unknown. V and J calls and clone size are as listed in that table; D and trimming were resolved from the DNA. Within this sample are 70,000 or so clones, with 90% of them counted one time only. The top ten clonotypes cover 5.1% of the sample.

V ends up 3 bases short and J 7 bases short, with an unmatched junction base count of 7. Taken from the germline V gene, the CDR1 and CDR2 loops are SGHTA and FQGNSA. Counted from cysteine to phenylalanine, this CDR3 has 14 amino acids. Only CDR3 DNA remains: 42 bases, in frame from the first base. General study outcomes and caveats: How much clinical and demographic metadata was included differed by source and by participant, and the metadata was provided uncurated.

The TCR was taken from a young woman with acute or convalescent COVID-19. Sequenced material: peripheral blood. This chain joins TRBV7-2 to TRBJ2-5; TRBD2 aligns with 8 central bases. The CDR3: CASSFYSGERTQYF. The DNA sequence follows: TGTGCCAGCAGCTTTTATAGCGGGGAGCGGACCCAGTACTTC.